This T cell receptor beta chain emerged from a study of blood T cell repertoires in COVID-19. Overall study: Sample material is recorded as cDNA or gDNA derived from T cells, B-cell-depleted T cells, or PBMCs.

Germline CDR1 reads LGHDT; CDR2 reads YNNKEL (reference sequence). Trimming removed 0 bases from V and 3 bases from J, with 8 bases in between. The CDR3 consists of 14 residues. The table came from immunoSEQ multiplex PCR; TCRdb's copy has only in-frame clones and leaves some out. Of 180,000 or so clones detected, around 87% appear once; the ten largest clones hold 0.99%. The sequenced material came from peripheral blood. This sequence originates from a man aged 18-30 years with acute or convalescent COVID-19. This sequence joins TRBV3-1 (or the pseudogene TRBV3-2) and TRBJ1-1; a weak D match, TRBD1 (6 bases). CDR3 DNA sequence: TGTGCCAGCAGCCAAGAATGGGGGCACACTGAAGCTTTCTTT. Protein: CASSQEWGHTEAFF.